This T cell receptor (beta chain) came from a study of T-cell memory formation after mild COVID-19. General study points: Certain responding clones were present in pre-infection memory, suggesting participation of cross-reactive memory.

MiXCR was run by TCRdb on the 5' RACE reads, yielding one entry per CDR3 protein. Here the sample spans about 310,000 distinct CDR3 sequences, approximately 16% being singletons. This clonotype showed up just a few times. Its antigen is not identified. The CDR3 is 12 amino acids. Trimming pared 2 bases from V and 1 base from J, leaving 2 bases between. The germline V gene has CDR1 ENHRY and CDR2 SYGVKD. Sequencing was performed on PBMCs or a T cell subset sorted from them (not recorded which). The sequence was obtained from a man between 18 and 35 years old who had mild COVID-19 (a few samples of this study predate the infection). Cell type and time point are not known. The chain couples TRBV10-3 to TRBJ1-1; D remains ambiguous. The CDR3: CAISEGNTEAFF. The CDR3 DNA sequence: TGTGCCATCAGTGAGGGGAACACTGAAGCTTTCTTT.